These 25 T cell receptor beta chains share one sample of origin, sequenced in a study of T cell repertoires in ileal Crohn's disease. Assay used: immunoSEQ multiplex PCR; TCRdb lists only in-frame clones, some missing. The sample carries about 16,000 clones, almost 90% recorded once. Sequencing was performed on ileal tissue. The receptors shown here come from an adult with Crohn's disease.

The chain carries TRBV28 and TRBJ2-7; D perhaps matches TRBD1 (6 bases). CDR1 and CDR2 from the germline V gene are MDHEN and SYDVKM. V was pared by 6 bases and J by 3 bases, with 12 bases between. This CDR3 is 13 amino acids long. The CDR3 sequence: CASRPKDSYEQYF. CDR3 nucleotides: TGTGCCAGCAGGCCAAAGGACAGCTACGAGCAGTACTTC.

The chain joins TRBV11-2 to TRBJ2-2; 9 bases align to TRBD2. The J segment lost 2 bases and the V segment lost 6 bases, leaving 4 bases of the junction unmatched. CDR3 length: 15 amino acids. Germline-derived CDR1 and CDR2 are SGHAT and FQNNGV. Written as DNA, the CDR3 is TGTGCCAGCAGACAAGCGGGAGGTAACACCGGGGAGCTGTTTTTT. The encoded protein is CASRQAGGNTGELFF.

The chain recombines TRBV5-1 with TRBJ2-1; D is possibly TRBD2 (6 bases). Germline V gene sequence: CDR1 SGHRS, CDR2 YFSETQ. V dropped 0 bases and J dropped 10 bases, with 17 bases sitting between them. This CDR3 comprises 15 residues. In nucleotides, the CDR3 is TGCGCCAGCAGCTTGGCCGGGGGAGTGGCCTTGGAGCAGTTCTTC. This sequence encodes CASSLAGGVALEQFF.

The chain carries TRBV7-3 and TRBJ1-1; 9 bases are shared with TRBD1. V shed 5 bases and J 5 bases; nucleotides not matched to a gene: 12. This CDR3 spans 16 amino acids. Germline V gene sequence: CDR1 SGHTA, CDR2 FQGTGA. This CDR3 reads CASSPGLQGAGTEAFF. The CDR3 DNA sequence: TGTGCCAGCAGCCCCGGACTACAGGGGGCGGGAACTGAAGCTTTCTTT.

The chain's CDR3 is CASRDRLNTEAFF. Here the CDR3 DNA reads TGCGCCAGCCGGGACAGATTGAACACTGAAGCTTTCTTT. The V call is TRBV10-2, the J call TRBJ1-1; 7 bases match TRBD1. CDR3 length: 13 residues. Trimming removed 8 bases from V and 0 bases from J; junction bases left unmatched: 3. CDR1 is WSHSY and CDR2 is SAAADI in the germline V gene.

V and J are TRBV7-3 and TRBJ1-1; a weak D match, TRBD1 (5 bases). Trimming left V 3 bases short and J 0 bases short, with 11 bases between. The germline gives CDR1 SGHTA, CDR2 FQGTGA. The CDR3 extends over 15 amino acids. The DNA of the CDR3 is TGTGCCAGCAGCTTTGGACACCCCATGAACACTGAAGCTTTCTTT. This encodes CASSFGHPMNTEAFF.

J is TRBJ1-2 and V is TRBV28; the match to TRBD1 covers 7 bases. The CDR3 extends over 14 amino acids. J gave up 2 bases and V 3 bases, and 3 bases lay outside the gene matches. CDR1 and CDR2 (germline): MDHEN, SYDVKM. The DNA for the CDR3 is TGTGCCAGCAGTTTGGGACAGCAGAACTATGGCTACACCTTC. This gives the protein CASSLGQQNYGYTF.

The chain uses TRBV4-1 and TRBJ2-3, with a weak D call TRBD2 (6 bases). The germline V and J ends were trimmed by 1 base and 0 bases, with 11 bases remaining between them. This CDR3 contains 16 residues. The germline V gene encodes CDR1 MGHRA and CDR2 YSYEKL. The CDR3 bases are TGCGCCAGCAGCCAAGTGCCCAGCGGGAGCACAGATACGCAGTATTTT. The encoded protein is CASSQVPSGSTDTQYF.

The gene calls are TRBV6-1 and TRBJ2-5, with a possible D match to TRBD2 (7 bases). The end of the DNA is better explained by TRBJ2-7, so the J call may be wrong. The CDR3 covers 14 residues. Germline V lookup: CDR1 MNHNS, CDR2 SASEGT. The CDR3 DNA is TGTGCCAGCAGGAGGGGGAGGGACTCCTACGAGCAGTACTTC. It specifies CASRRGRDSYEQYF.

This CDR3 reads CASSSDPSAGEQFF. CDR3 nucleotide sequence: TGTGCCAGCAGCTCAGACCCCTCCGCGGGTGAGCAGTTCTTC. The J gene is TRBJ2-1, the V gene TRBV11-2; possible D gene TRBD2, 5 bases. Between the trimmed V and J ends, which lost 4 bases and 9 bases, there was a span of 16 bases. CDR3 size: 14 residues. CDR1 and CDR2 from the germline V gene are SGHAT and FQNNGV.

The chain joins TRBV9 to TRBJ1-5; a possible D gene is TRBD1 (5 bases). The CDR3 loop spans 15 amino acids. Trimming shortened V by 3 bases and J by 3 bases, and 13 bases separated the two germline ends. Germline lookup yields CDR1 SGDLS and CDR2 YYNGEE. The DNA of the CDR3 is TGTGCCAGCAGCGCCCAGGGTGACCCCAATCAGCCCCAGCATTTT. Encoded protein: CASSAQGDPNQPQHF.

The genes are TRBV6-1 and TRBJ1-1; no clear D. Germline V gives CDR1 MNHNS, CDR2 SASEGT. This CDR3 spans 14 amino acids. The V end lost 4 bases, the J end lost 5 bases, and 14 bases lay between the germline ends. The CDR3 region has the DNA TGTGCCAGCAGTGTAACGCGAGAAGTTACTGAAGCTTTCTTT. Protein: CASSVTREVTEAFF.

The chain links TRBV5-1 to TRBJ1-4, with TRBD1 identical over 7 bases. The ends lost 2 bases at V and 5 bases at J; junction bases unmatched: 9. Germline V gene data show CDR1 as SGHRS and CDR2 as YFSETQ. CDR3 length: 16 amino acids. CDR3 nucleotides: TGCGCCAGCAGCTTCAACCCGACAGGGATGAATGAAAAACTGTTTTTT. Its translation is CASSFNPTGMNEKLFF.

This clone showed up just once. J is TRBJ2-1 and V is TRBV2; 8 bases are shared with TRBD1. V shed 6 bases, J shed 5 bases, and the junction held 3 bases outside the gene matches. CDR1 SNHLY and CDR2 FYNNEI come from the germline V gene. This CDR3 contains 13 residues. The CDR3 sequence is CASSWTGNNEQFF. CDR3 nucleotides: TGTGCCAGCAGCTGGACAGGGAACAATGAGCAGTTCTTC.

The chain is built from TRBV5-1 and TRBJ2-1; tentative D call: TRBD2 (5 bases). V was pared by 4 bases and J by 0 bases, with 11 bases between. Germline CDR1 reads SGHRS; CDR2 reads YFSETQ. This CDR3 has 15 residues. The CDR3 coding sequence is TGCGCCAGCAGCCCGAGCGGTGCCTCCTACAATGAGCAGTTCTTC. Its translation: CASSPSGASYNEQFF.

This clone was recorded only once. This chain links TRBV5-1 with TRBJ2-1, with 12 positions matching TRBD2. The CDR3 length is 15 residues. From germline, CDR1 is SGHRS and CDR2 YFSETQ. V lost 0 bases, J lost 8 bases, and 3 bases stayed unmatched. The CDR3 sequence is CASSLALAGGDEQFF. CDR3 DNA: TGCGCCAGCAGCTTGGCACTAGCGGGAGGAGATGAGCAGTTCTTC.

The genes are TRBV19 and TRBJ2-5; 9 nucleotides align to TRBD2. Trimming removed 6 bases from V and 4 bases from J; junction bases left unmatched: 6. Germline V CDR1 and CDR2: LNHDA, SQIVND (reference sequence). The CDR3 runs 14 residues. CDR3 sequence (DNA): TGTGCCAGTAGGGATAGCGGGAGTGGAGAGACCCAGTACTTC. Its translation: CASRDSGSGETQYF.

The V and J genes are TRBV27 and TRBJ2-1; perhaps TRBD2 as D (5 bases). The CDR3 consists of 14 residues. The V gene lost 2 bases and the J gene lost 8 bases, with 13 bases spanning the gap. Germline loops: CDR1 MNHEY, CDR2 SMNVEV (reference sequence). The CDR3, as DNA: TGTGCCAGCAGTTTAGAGCGGCATCGCGATGAGCAGTTCTTC. This gives the protein CASSLERHRDEQFF.

The rearrangement uses TRBV29-1 and TRBJ2-7; D perhaps matches TRBD1 (7 bases). Germline V lookup: CDR1 SQVTM, CDR2 ANQGSEA. Trimming took off 4 bases at V and 3 bases at J, with 13 bases between the two ends. The CDR3 is made up of 13 amino acids. CDR3 nucleotides: TGCAGCGTTGGGGCGGGACAGATCTACGAGCAGTACTTC. Amino acids: CSVGAGQIYEQYF.

The rearrangement joins TRBV6-5 to TRBJ2-7; D unclear. V was trimmed by 5 bases and J by 1 base, leaving 12 bases between them. CDR1 and CDR2 (germline): MNHEY, SVGAGI. CDR3 length: 14 residues. The CDR3 nucleotides are TGTGCCAGCAGTGAACTGCCAGGTTCCTACGAGCAGTACTTC. It is translated as CASSELPGSYEQYF.

The chain carries TRBV25-1 and TRBJ2-1; 7 nucleotides agree with TRBD1. Germline assignment: CDR1 MGHDK and CDR2 SYGVNS. The CDR3 sequence is 17 residues long. The V and J ends lost 5 bases and 7 bases, in that order; junction bases with no gene match: 17. Here the CDR3 reads CASSPPDRVLFWNEQFF. As DNA, the CDR3 is TGTGCCAGCAGTCCCCCCGACAGGGTCCTTTTTTGGAATGAGCAGTTCTTC.

The gene calls are TRBV6-1 and TRBJ2-3, with 13 bases aligning to TRBD2. Trimming removed 4 bases from V and 4 bases from J; junction bases left unmatched: 5. Germline-derived CDR1 and CDR2 are MNHNS and SASEGT. This CDR3 comprises 16 residues. The CDR3 nucleotides are TGTGCCAGCAGTGCGAGGACTAGCGGGAGCGCAGATACGCAGTATTTT. Its translation: CASSARTSGSADTQYF.

The chain uses TRBV13 and TRBJ2-7, with 10 bases identical to TRBD1. The trim removed 3 bases at V and 0 bases at J, leaving 17 bases unmatched. CDR3 length: 20 amino acids. Germline-derived CDR1 and CDR2 are PRHDT and FYEKMQ (reference sequence). The CDR3 protein is CASSFSWGRAGQGTSYEQYF. Here the CDR3 DNA reads TGTGCCAGCAGCTTCAGTTGGGGCCGGGCGGGACAGGGGACCTCCTACGAGCAGTACTTC.

This sequence joins TRBV30 and TRBJ2-2; 11 bases match TRBD2. This CDR3 region has 15 residues. V lost 1 base, J lost 3 bases, and 1 base stayed unmatched. From germline, CDR1 is GTSNPN and CDR2 SVGIG (reference sequence). The CDR3 is CAWSGTSGYTGELFF. CDR3 bases: TGTGCCTGGAGTGGGACTAGCGGGTACACCGGGGAGCTGTTTTTT.

V gene TRBV9 combines with J gene TRBJ2-1; 7 positions match TRBD2. The CDR3 covers 15 residues. Germline lookup yields CDR1 SGDLS and CDR2 YYNGEE. The trim removed 0 bases at V and 7 bases at J, leaving 7 bases unmatched. The CDR3 reads CASSVVGGRGNEQFF. DNA of the CDR3: TGTGCCAGCAGCGTAGTAGGCGGGAGAGGGAATGAGCAGTTCTTC. The entire variable domain, with the rest obtained from reference TRBV9 and TRBJ2-1, is as follows: DSGVTQTPKHLITATGQRVTLRCSPRSGDLSVYWYQQSLDQGLQFLIQYYNGEERAKGNILERFSAQQFPDLHSELNLSSLELGDSALYFCASSVVGGRGNEQFFGPGTRLTVL.